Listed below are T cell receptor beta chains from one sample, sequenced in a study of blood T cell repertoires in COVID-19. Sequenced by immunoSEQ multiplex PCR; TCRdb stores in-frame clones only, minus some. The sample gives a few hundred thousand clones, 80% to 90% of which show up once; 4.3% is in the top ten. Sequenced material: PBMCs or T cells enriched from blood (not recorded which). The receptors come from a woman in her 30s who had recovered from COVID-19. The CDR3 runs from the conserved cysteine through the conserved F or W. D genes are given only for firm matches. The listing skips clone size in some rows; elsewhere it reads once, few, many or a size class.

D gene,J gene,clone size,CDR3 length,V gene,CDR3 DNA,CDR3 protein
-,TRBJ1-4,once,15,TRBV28,TGTGCCAGCAGTTTTGGGGGGGCCTACAATGAAAAACTGTTTTTT,CASSFGGAYNEKLFF
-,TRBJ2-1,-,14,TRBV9,TGTGCCAGCAGTACCGGTAACTCCTACAATGAGCAGTTCTTC,CASSTGNSYNEQFF
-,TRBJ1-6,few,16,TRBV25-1,TGTGCCAGCAGTGAATCACTAGGAAAAGATGTTTCACCCCTCCACTTT,CASSESLGKDVSPLHF
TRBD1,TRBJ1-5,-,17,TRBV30,TGTGCCTGGAGTGTCCCGGGACAGGTCTGGAGCAATCAGCCCCAGCATTTT,CAWSVPGQVWSNQPQHF
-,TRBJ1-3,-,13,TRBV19,TGTGCCAGTAGTCAGACAGTCGGAAACACCATATATTTT,CASSQTVGNTIYF
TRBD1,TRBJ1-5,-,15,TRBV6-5,TGTGCCAGCAGTCCATTCGGACAGGGCAATCAGCCCCAGCATTTT,CASSPFGQGNQPQHF
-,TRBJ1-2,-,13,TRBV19,TGTGCCAGTAGTAGGTCGGAGAATTATGGCTACACCTTC,CASSRSENYGYTF
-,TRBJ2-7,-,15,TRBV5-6,TGTGCCAGCAGCAGAGGTTTAACCGGCTCCTACGAGCAGTACTTC,CASSRGLTGSYEQYF
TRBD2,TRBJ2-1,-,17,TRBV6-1,TGTGCCAGCAGTGAAGCGCGAGCGGGAGGTGTCAACAATGAGCAGTTCTTC,CASSEARAGGVNNEQFF
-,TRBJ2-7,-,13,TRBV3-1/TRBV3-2,TGTGCCAGCAGCCACGGGAGCTCCTACGAGCAGTACTTC,CASSHGSSYEQYF
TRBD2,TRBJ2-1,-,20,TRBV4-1,TGCGCCAGCAACCAAAGAACCGGGACTAGCGGGAGACGAGTCTACAATGAGCAGTTCTTC,CASNQRTGTSGRRVYNEQFF
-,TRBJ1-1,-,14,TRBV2,TGTGCCAGCAGTGTGAGGGGGTCGCCAAATGCAGCTTTCTTT,CASSVRGSPNAAFF
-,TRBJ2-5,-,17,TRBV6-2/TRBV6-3,TGTGCCAGCAGTTACTCGAGCCGGTCGGGATGGCAAGAGACCCAGTACTTC,CASSYSSRSGWQETQYF
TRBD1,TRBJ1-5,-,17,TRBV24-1,TGTGCCACCAGTGATTCCACAGGGGATTATAGCAATCAGCCCCAGCATTTT,CATSDSTGDYSNQPQHF
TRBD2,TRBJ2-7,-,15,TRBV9,TGTGCCAGCAGCGTAGCGGCGGGGGGGCCTTATGAGCAGTACTTC,CASSVAAGGPYEQYF
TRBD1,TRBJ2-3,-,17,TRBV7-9,TGTGCCAGCAGCTTACGGGGACGACAGGGGGCAACAGATACGCAGTATTTT,CASSLRGRQGATDTQYF
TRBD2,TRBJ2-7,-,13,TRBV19,TGTGCCAGTCAAGCGGGAGAATTCAACGAGCAGTACTTC,CASQAGEFNEQYF
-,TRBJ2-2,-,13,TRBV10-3,TGTGCCATCGGAACACGGGAGTTCGGGGAGCTGTTTTTT,CAIGTREFGELFF
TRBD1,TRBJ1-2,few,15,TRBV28,TGTGCCAGCAGTTCCGGACAGGGGAATAACTATGGCTACACCTTC,CASSSGQGNNYGYTF
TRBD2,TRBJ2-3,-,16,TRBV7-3,TGTGCCAGCAGCTCATGGACTAGCGGGAGGTTGGATACGCAGTATTTT,CASSSWTSGRLDTQYF